This entry concerns a single T cell receptor (beta chain). Profiling relied on immunoSEQ multiplex PCR, and the TCRdb table lists in-frame clones only, not all of them. The sample holds tens of thousands of clones, about nine tenths seen once. The data stem from a study of blood T cell repertoires in COVID-19. In germline, CDR1 is SGHDN, CDR2 FVKESK. Trimming took 5 bases from V and 9 from J; bases not matched to a gene: 11. The CDR3 extends over 15 amino acids. The sequence came from a man between 45 and 60 years old with active COVID-19. Sample: peripheral blood. This chain links TRBV14 with TRBJ2-1; 9 bases match TRBD2. The CDR3 DNA follows: TGTGCCAGCAGCAGGCTAGCGGGAAGATTAGGTGAGCAGTTCTTC. It is translated as CASSRLAGRLGEQFF.